A single sample is the source of the 14 T cell receptor beta chains below, sequenced in a study of T cells after yellow fever vaccination. MiXCR, applied by TCRdb to the 5' RACE reads, yields one record per CDR3 protein. The sample contains more than 250,000 distinct CDR3 sequences, roughly 6.8% of which appear only once. The sequenced sample was PBMCs, obtained approximately 47 days after the first yellow fever vaccination. The source is a man between 18 and 35 years old who received the YFV17D yellow fever vaccine.

The chain is built from TRBV4-1 and TRBJ1-4; 7 bases are shared with TRBD1. The V segment lost 0 bases and the J segment 4 bases; nucleotides outside the gene matches: 5. This CDR3 region has 16 residues. CDR1 is MGHRA, CDR2 YSYEKL, per germline. CDR3 amino acids: CASSQDWDSLNEKLFF. The CDR3 nucleotides are TGCGCCAGCAGCCAAGATTGGGACAGCCTTAATGAAAAACTGTTTTTT.

There are a few counts of this clonotype. The rearrangement links TRBV18 to TRBJ1-3; D may be TRBD1 (5 bases). V shed 3 bases and J shed 0 bases, with 18 bases lying between them. Germline lookup yields CDR1 KGHSH and CDR2 LQKENI. This CDR3 comprises 18 residues. The CDR3 nucleotides are TGTGCCAGCTCACCTCTACTGCGGACACGAAGCTCTGGAAACACCATATATTTT. Amino acid sequence: CASSPLLRTRSSGNTIYF.

This clonotype was counted a few times. The chain carries TRBV5-1 and TRBJ2-5; the D gene is possibly TRBD2 (6 bases). CDR3 length equals 14 residues. Between the trimmed V and J ends, which lost 3 bases and 3 bases, there was a span of 12 bases. Germline V gene data show CDR1 as SGHRS and CDR2 as YFSETQ. In nucleotides, the CDR3 is TGCGCCAGCAGCTATATGGGGGGAGAAGAGACCCAGTACTTC. Its translation: CASSYMGGEETQYF.

The chain employs TRBV5-1 and TRBJ2-6; a possible D gene is TRBD2 (5 bases). The CDR3 spans 14 residues. Germline CDR1 is SGHRS and CDR2 is YFSETQ. V lost 9 bases, J lost 4 bases, and 14 bases lay in between. The CDR3 loop is CATHFTGGANVLTF. DNA for the CDR3: TGCGCCACCCACTTCACGGGGGGGGCCAACGTCCTGACTTTC.

The rearrangement joins TRBV19 to TRBJ2-1; unclear D gene. Germline CDR1 and CDR2: LNHDA and SQIVND (reference sequence). Deletions cut 4 bases from V and 10 bases from J, with 17 bases between. The CDR3 is 14 amino acids. The CDR3 sequence is CASSRVREYGEQFF. In DNA, the CDR3 is TGTGCCAGTAGTAGGGTAAGGGAATACGGGGAGCAGTTCTTC.

This chain connects TRBV5-5 to TRBJ2-2; D remains ambiguous. V gave up 0 bases and J gave up 7 bases, with 7 bases separating them. CDR1 and CDR2 from the germline V gene are SGHKS and YYEKEE (reference sequence). The CDR3 totals 13 residues. The CDR3 sequence: CASSLDLHGELFF. In nucleotides, the CDR3 is TGTGCCAGCAGCTTGGATCTCCACGGGGAGCTGTTTTTT. The complete variable domain, with remaining parts taken from reference TRBV5-5 and TRBJ2-2, reads DAGVTQSPTHLIKTRGQQVTLRCSPISGHKSVSWYQQVLGQGPQFIFQYYEKEERGRGNFPDRFSARQFPNYSSELNVNALLLGDSALYLCASSLDLHGELFFGEGSRLTVL.

This clonotype has a count of ten or more. V gene TRBV5-6 combines with J gene TRBJ2-4, with D tentatively TRBD1 (6 bases). The V end was cut by 3 bases, the J end by 0 bases, with 7 bases between. The V gene's germline CDR1 is SGHDT and CDR2 YYEEEE. The CDR3 is 14 amino acids. The DNA of the CDR3 is TGTGCCAGCAGCTCACAGGGAGCCAAAAACATTCAGTACTTC. Protein sequence: CASSSQGAKNIQYF.

The V gene is TRBV10-2, the J gene TRBJ2-7; D call uncertain. CDR3 length: 13 residues. V lost 2 bases to trimming and J lost 0 bases, with 5 bases between them. The germline V gene has CDR1 WSHSY and CDR2 SAAADI. CDR3 sequence reads: CASSEPNSYEQYF. In DNA, the CDR3 is TGCGCCAGCAGTGAGCCTAACTCCTACGAGCAGTACTTC.

The V call is TRBV5-6, the J call TRBJ1-3, with D possibly being TRBD1 (5 bases). With 2 bases removed from V and 2 bases from J, the gap between germline ends came to 17 bases. The CDR3 extends over 17 amino acids. CDR1 is SGHDT, CDR2 YYEEEE, per germline. CDR3 bases: TGTGCCAGCAGCTTTCTGCTGGGGCCGGGCCCTGGAAACACCATATATTTT. Translated: CASSFLLGPGPGNTIYF.

This chain connects TRBV7-9 to TRBJ1-3; 9 bases fit TRBD1. The ends lost 1 base at V and 3 bases at J; junction bases unmatched: 1. This CDR3 spans 15 amino acids. CDR1 is SEHNR, CDR2 FQNEAQ, per germline (reference sequence). The CDR3: CASSLVDRGGNTIYF. The DNA of the CDR3 is TGTGCCAGCAGCTTAGTGGACAGGGGTGGAAACACCATATATTTT.

This clonotype occurred many times. The chain links TRBV12-3 or TRBV12-4 to TRBJ1-2; a possible D gene is TRBD1 (5 bases). CDR3 length: 15 amino acids. Trimming removed 0 bases at V and 4 bases at J, with 12 bases between. In nucleotides, the CDR3 is TGTGCCAGCAGTTTAGCCGGGGCCACCTTCTATGGCTACACCTTC. As protein: CASSLAGATFYGYTF.

The J gene is TRBJ2-6, the V gene TRBV7-9; TRBD2 might be the D (6 bases). In germline, CDR1 is SEHNR, CDR2 FQNEAQ (reference sequence). The CDR3 is made up of 15 amino acids. Trimming removed 5 bases from V and 0 bases from J, with 8 bases in between. Here the CDR3 DNA reads TGTGCCAGCAGCCTGACTAGCTCTGGGGCCAACGTCCTGACTTTC. This gives the protein CASSLTSSGANVLTF.

Only a few counts were recorded for this clonotype. V gene TRBV5-4 combines with J gene TRBJ2-5; D possibly corresponds to TRBD2 (5 bases). Germline assignment: CDR1 SGHNT and CDR2 YYREEE (reference sequence). The V end lost 2 bases, the J end lost 2 bases, and 13 bases lay between the germline ends. The CDR3 contains 15 residues. The DNA for the CDR3 is TGTGCCAGCAGCTTCGGAACGGGCGGGCAAGAGACCCAGTACTTC. Translated: CASSFGTGGQETQYF.

This clonotype was recorded many times. The J gene is TRBJ2-1, the V gene TRBV7-2, with 7 bases that match TRBD2. The germline V gene has CDR1 SGHTA and CDR2 FQGNSA. This CDR3 has 14 residues. After removal of 7 bases from V and 13 bases from J, the junction contained 16 bases not matched to a gene. This chain's CDR3 is CASTSAGGTGGQFF. The CDR3 bases are TGTGCCAGCACCAGTGCCGGGGGGACGGGGGGACAGTTCTTC.